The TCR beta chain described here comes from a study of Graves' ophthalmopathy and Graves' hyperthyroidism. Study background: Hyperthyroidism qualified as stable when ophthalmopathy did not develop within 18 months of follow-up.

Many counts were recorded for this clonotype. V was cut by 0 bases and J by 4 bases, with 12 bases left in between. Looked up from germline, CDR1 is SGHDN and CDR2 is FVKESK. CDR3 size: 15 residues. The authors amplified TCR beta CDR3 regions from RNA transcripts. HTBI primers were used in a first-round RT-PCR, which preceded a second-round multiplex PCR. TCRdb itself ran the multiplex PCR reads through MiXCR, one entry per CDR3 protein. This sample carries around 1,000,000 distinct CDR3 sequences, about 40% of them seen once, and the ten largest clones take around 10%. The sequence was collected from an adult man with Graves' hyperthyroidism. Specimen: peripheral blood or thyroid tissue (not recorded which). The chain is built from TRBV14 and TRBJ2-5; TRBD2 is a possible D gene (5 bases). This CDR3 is CASSQDRASLETQYF. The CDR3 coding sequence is TGTGCCAGCAGCCAAGATCGGGCTAGCTTAGAGACCCAGTACTTC.